This T cell receptor beta chain originates from a study of blood T cell repertoires in COVID-19. In the study overall: Whether acute or convalescent, the COVID-19 samples came from the United States, Italy and Spain.

Assay used: immunoSEQ multiplex PCR; TCRdb lists only in-frame clones, some missing. This table has fewer than 350,000 clones, roughly 85% appearing once. Participants spanned ages about 18 to 90 years and resided in 20 to 30 US areas. Cohort allocation depended upon clinical history that participants reported. Two negative PCRs, clearance, or symptom resolution were required of recovered Cohort 3 donors. Looked up from germline, CDR1 is SGHDT and CDR2 is YYEEEE. Trimming cost V 6 bases and J 8 bases; bases outside gene matches: 12. CDR3 length: 16 amino acids. V gene TRBV5-6 combines with J gene TRBJ2-1, with 12 nucleotides matching TRBD2. Sequencing was carried out using PBMCs or T cells enriched from blood (not recorded which). This TCR was recovered from a woman aged 45-65 years who had recovered from COVID-19. CDR3 protein: CASTMRSSGGAYEQFF. The CDR3 nucleotides are TGTGCCAGCACCATGCGGTCTAGCGGGGGGGCTTATGAGCAGTTCTTC.